This entry lists 14 T cell receptor beta chains sequenced from one sample in a study of shared clonotypes between healthy human individuals. Profiling relied on immunoSEQ multiplex PCR, and the TCRdb table lists in-frame clones only, not all of them. The table records 2.3 million or so clones, roughly 93% of them present only once. Material: naive CD4+ T cells from PBMCs. Indicated subset: CD45RA+ positively selected. The receptor source for this set is a young man in good health. Some clones in this sample may be carry-over from other donors' samples.

The gene calls are TRBV5-1 and TRBJ2-7; 9 bases are shared with TRBD1. The CDR3 contains 14 residues. Germline V lookup: CDR1 SGHRS, CDR2 YFSETQ. V lost 4 bases and J lost 4; bases outside the gene matches: 6. The CDR3 DNA reads as TGCGCCAGCAGCCGAACAGGGGGCACGTACGAGCAGTACTTC. Protein sequence: CASSRTGGTYEQYF.

The chain couples TRBV30 to TRBJ2-3; unclear D gene. Germline V lookup: CDR1 GTSNPN, CDR2 SVGIG (reference sequence). Trimming removed 2 bases at V and 4 bases at J, with 10 bases between. The CDR3 is 13 residues long. Here the CDR3 DNA reads TGTGCCTGGAGTTACCAGGTCGCAGATACGCAGTATTTT. Its protein is CAWSYQVADTQYF. Filled out from reference TRBV30 and TRBJ2-3, the complete variable domain reads SQTIHQWPATLVQPVGSPLSLECTVEGTSNPNLYWYRQAAGRGLQLLFYSVGIGQISSEVPQNLSASRPQDRQFILSSKKLLLSDSGFYLCAWSYQVADTQYFGPGTRLTVL.

The chain combines TRBV27 with TRBJ2-1; 9 bases are shared with TRBD2. The CDR3 covers 17 residues. V was clipped by 5 bases and J by 1 base; unmatched bases: 9. CDR1 is MNHEY and CDR2 is SMNVEV in the germline V gene (reference sequence). Written as DNA, the CDR3 is TGTGCCAGCAGTCGGCTCATACTAGCGGGTTCCTACAATGAGCAGTTCTTC. This sequence encodes CASSRLILAGSYNEQFF.

V is TRBV28 and J is TRBJ1-2; perhaps TRBD1 as D (6 bases). Looked up from germline, CDR1 is MDHEN and CDR2 is SYDVKM. The V gene lost 11 bases and the J gene lost 4 bases, with 14 bases spanning the gap. CDR3 length: 12 amino acids. The CDR3 DNA is TGTGCCGCGGGGGCGCCCGGCTATGGCTACACCTTC. It yields the protein CAAGAPGYGYTF.

This clone has just one count. This rearrangement joins TRBV5-6 to TRBJ1-2; 7 bases fit TRBD1. V was pared by 4 bases and J by 2 bases, with 8 bases of the junction left unmatched. The CDR3 runs 15 residues. Germline V gene data show CDR1 as SGHDT and CDR2 as YYEEEE. In DNA, the CDR3 is TGTGCCAGCAGCGCCGCTGCACAGGGGAACTATGGCTACACCTTC. It yields the protein CASSAAAQGNYGYTF.

The CDR3 coding sequence is TGTGCCAGTAGTATTGGAGGGTTGGATCAGCCCCAGCATTTT. Protein product: CASSIGGLDQPQHF. The V call is TRBV19, the J call TRBJ1-5; D unclear. Deletions cut 3 bases from V and 5 bases from J, with 11 bases between. CDR1 and CDR2 from the germline V gene are LNHDA and SQIVND (reference sequence). The CDR3 is 14 amino acids. Using reference TRBV19 and TRBJ1-5 for the parts outside the CDR3, the full variable domain is DGGITQSPKYLFRKEGQNVTLSCEQNLNHDAMYWYRQDPGQGLRLIYYSQIVNDFQKGDIAEGYSVSREKKESFPLTVTSAQKNPTAFYLCASSIGGLDQPQHFGDGTRLSIL.

CDR3 DNA sequence: TGTGCCAGCAAAAACCGGTATGGAGATACGCAGTATTTT. Protein: CASKNRYGDTQYF. The genes are TRBV7-9 and TRBJ2-3; D is uncertain. CDR3 length: 13 residues. The germline V and J ends were trimmed by 7 bases and 5 bases, with 13 bases remaining between them. The germline V gene has CDR1 SEHNR and CDR2 FQNEAQ (reference sequence).

V is TRBV28 and J is TRBJ2-7; a weak D match, TRBD2 (7 bases). This CDR3 is 16 amino acids long. V shed 8 bases and J shed 2 bases, with 22 bases lying between them. Germline V lookup: CDR1 MDHEN, CDR2 SYDVKM. The CDR3 loop is CASPPSGTSYPYEQYF. The CDR3 coding sequence is TGTGCCAGCCCCCCCAGCGGGACATCATACCCCTACGAGCAGTACTTC.

The rearrangement links TRBV19 to TRBJ2-3; a possible D gene is TRBD2 (5 bases). The CDR3 extends over 17 amino acids. Germline V gene sequence: CDR1 LNHDA, CDR2 SQIVND (reference sequence). V lost 3 bases to trimming and J lost 0 bases, with 16 bases between them. CDR3 nucleotides: TGTGCCAGTAGTATCCTCCGCGGGCAGAAAAGCACAGATACGCAGTATTTT. Translated, it gives CASSILRGQKSTDTQYF.

In nucleotides, the CDR3 is TGTGCCAGCAGTGAATATTGGACAGTTACTCATTCCTACGAGCAGTACTTC. It is translated as CASSEYWTVTHSYEQYF. The chain carries TRBV25-1 and TRBJ2-7, with D tentatively TRBD1 (6 bases). The CDR3 covers 17 residues. V lost 0 bases to trimming and J lost 1 base, with 16 bases between them. Germline V gives CDR1 MGHDK, CDR2 SYGVNS.

The rearrangement links TRBV11-2 to TRBJ2-3, with D perhaps TRBD2 (5 bases). The CDR3 has 18 residues. The V and J ends lost 5 bases and 2 bases respectively, with 23 bases between them. Germline CDR1 reads SGHAT; CDR2 reads FQNNGV. In DNA, the CDR3 is TGTGCCAGCAGCCCTTATAAGAGGGCCCGGGATTTCACAGATACGCAGTATTTT. The encoded protein is CASSPYKRARDFTDTQYF.

The chain joins TRBV28 to TRBJ1-5, with 7 nucleotides matching TRBD1. Germline V gene data show CDR1 as MDHEN and CDR2 as SYDVKM. The J segment lost 3 bases and the V segment lost 6 bases, leaving 8 bases of the junction unmatched. This CDR3 spans 15 amino acids. CDR3 bases: TGTGCCAGCAGCCAAGGAGGGGGCCCCAATCAGCCCCAGCATTTT. Its translation: CASSQGGGPNQPQHF.

The rearrangement links TRBV6-1 to TRBJ1-1; no definite D call. V lost 7 bases, J lost 5 bases, and 14 bases lay in between. Germline V gene lookup returns CDR1 MNHNS and CDR2 SASEGT. The CDR3 length is 13 residues. As DNA, the CDR3 is TGTGCCAGCACAGCCACAATGGGAACTGAAGCTTTCTTT. Translating gives CASTATMGTEAFF.

This chain links TRBV28 with TRBJ1-2; no reliable D call. Germline V CDR1 and CDR2: MDHEN, SYDVKM. The CDR3 contains 15 residues. Trimming left V 6 bases short and J 4 bases short, with 18 bases between. CDR3 in DNA: TGTGCCAGCAGCCAATCGGCTGAGGGAGGCTATGGCTACACCTTC. This translates into CASSQSAEGGYGYTF.